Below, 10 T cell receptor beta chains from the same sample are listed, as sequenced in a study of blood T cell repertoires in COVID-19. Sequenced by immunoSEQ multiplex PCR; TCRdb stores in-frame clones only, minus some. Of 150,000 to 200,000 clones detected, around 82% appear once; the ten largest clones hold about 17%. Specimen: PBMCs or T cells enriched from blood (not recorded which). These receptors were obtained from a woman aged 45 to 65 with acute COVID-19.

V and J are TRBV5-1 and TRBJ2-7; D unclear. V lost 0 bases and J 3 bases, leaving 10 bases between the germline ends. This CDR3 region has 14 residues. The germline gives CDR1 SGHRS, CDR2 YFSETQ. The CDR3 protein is CASSLDTGYYEQYV. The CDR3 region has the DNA TGCGCCAGCAGCTTGGACACCGGGTACTACGAGCAGTACGTC.

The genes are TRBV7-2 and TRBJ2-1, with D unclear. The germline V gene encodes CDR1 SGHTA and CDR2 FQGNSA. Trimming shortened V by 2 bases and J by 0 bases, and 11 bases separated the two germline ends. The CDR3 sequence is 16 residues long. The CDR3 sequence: CASSLSPSSSYNEQFF. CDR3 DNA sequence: TGTGCCAGCAGCTTATCCCCATCGAGCTCCTACAATGAGCAGTTCTTC.

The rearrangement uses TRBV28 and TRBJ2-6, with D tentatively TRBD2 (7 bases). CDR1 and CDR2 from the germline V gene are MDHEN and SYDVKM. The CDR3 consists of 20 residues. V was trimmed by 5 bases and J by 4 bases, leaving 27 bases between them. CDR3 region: CASSRPSPGAGAEGANVLTF. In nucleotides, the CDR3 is TGTGCCAGCAGTCGCCCCTCACCGGGGGCGGGGGCGGAGGGGGCCAACGTCCTGACTTTC.

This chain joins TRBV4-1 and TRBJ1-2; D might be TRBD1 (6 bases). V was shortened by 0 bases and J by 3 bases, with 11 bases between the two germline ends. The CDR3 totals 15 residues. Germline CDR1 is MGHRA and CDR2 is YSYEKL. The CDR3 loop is CASSQDQGLDYGYTF. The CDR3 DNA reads TGCGCCAGCAGCCAAGACCAGGGGTTGGACTATGGCTACACCTTC.

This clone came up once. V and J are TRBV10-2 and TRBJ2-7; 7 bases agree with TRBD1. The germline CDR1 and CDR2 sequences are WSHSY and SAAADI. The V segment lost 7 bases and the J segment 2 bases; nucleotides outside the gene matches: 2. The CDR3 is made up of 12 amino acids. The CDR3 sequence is CASMGQTYEQYV. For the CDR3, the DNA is TGCGCCAGCATGGGACAGACCTACGAGCAGTACGTC.

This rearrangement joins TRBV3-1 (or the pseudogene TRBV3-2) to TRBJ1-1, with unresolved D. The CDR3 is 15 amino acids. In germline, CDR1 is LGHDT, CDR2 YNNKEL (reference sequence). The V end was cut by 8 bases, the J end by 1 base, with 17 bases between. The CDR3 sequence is CASAGKNGWNTEAFF. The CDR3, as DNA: TGTGCCAGCGCGGGGAAGAATGGGTGGAACACTGAAGCTTTCTTT.

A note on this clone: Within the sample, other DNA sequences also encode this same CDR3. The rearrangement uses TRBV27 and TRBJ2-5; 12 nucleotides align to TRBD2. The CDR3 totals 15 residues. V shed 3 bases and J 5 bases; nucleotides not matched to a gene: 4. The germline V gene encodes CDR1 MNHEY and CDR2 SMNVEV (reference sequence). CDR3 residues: CASSFLAGGQETQYF. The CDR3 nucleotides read TGTGCCAGCAGTTTCCTAGCGGGGGGGCAGGAGACCCAGTACTTC.

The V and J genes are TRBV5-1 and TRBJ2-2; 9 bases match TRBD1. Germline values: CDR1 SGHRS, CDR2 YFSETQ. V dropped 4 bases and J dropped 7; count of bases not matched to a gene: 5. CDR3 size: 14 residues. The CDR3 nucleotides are TGCGCCAGCAGCCGGGACAGGGAAAACGGGGAGCTGTTTTTT. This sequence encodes CASSRDRENGELFF.

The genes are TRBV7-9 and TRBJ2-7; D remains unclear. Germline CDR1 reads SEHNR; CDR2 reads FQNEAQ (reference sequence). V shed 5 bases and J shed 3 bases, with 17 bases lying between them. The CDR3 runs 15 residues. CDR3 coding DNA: TGTGCCAGCAGCCCCCCCCCTCCAGGCTACTACGAGCAGTACGTC. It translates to CASSPPPPGYYEQYV.

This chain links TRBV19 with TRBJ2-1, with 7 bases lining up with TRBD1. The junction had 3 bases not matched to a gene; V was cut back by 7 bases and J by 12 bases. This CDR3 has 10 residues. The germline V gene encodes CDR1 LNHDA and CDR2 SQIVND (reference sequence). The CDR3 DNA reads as TGTGCCAGTATGGGGACAGCGCAGTTCTTC. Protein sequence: CASMGTAQFF.